The rows below give T cell receptor beta chains drawn from one sample of a study of shared clonotypes between healthy human individuals. The repertoire was sequenced with immunoSEQ multiplex PCR; TCRdb's copy has only in-frame clones and lacks some. The profile shows roughly 2,500,000 clones, approximately 93% of them singletons. Sequenced sample: naive CD4+ T cells from PBMCs. Receptor source: a young man in good health. Some clones in this sample may be carry-over from other donors' samples. The CDR3 runs from the conserved cysteine through the conserved F or W. Each record gives: J gene, V gene, CDR3 protein.

>TRBJ1-1|TRBV28
CASSGTITEAFF
>TRBJ2-7|TRBV6-6
CASSYRGQVSEQYF
>TRBJ1-1|TRBV5-1
CASSLEGGVKNTEAFF
>TRBJ1-1|TRBV6-6
CASSLRTLNTEAFF
>TRBJ1-2|TRBV28
CASHSTNYGYTF
>TRBJ2-1|TRBV2
CASPAEGQGTEQFF
>TRBJ1-5|TRBV9
CASSRDALNQPQHF
>TRBJ1-6|TRBV7-2
CASSLGGASGSPLHF
>TRBJ2-5|TRBV5-1
CASRQDPSGRGETQYF
>TRBJ1-4|TRBV18
CASSRDRAVLSDEKLFF
>TRBJ1-5|TRBV18
CASSDSQDSNQPQHF
>TRBJ1-2|TRBV1
CTSSPCPAGYTF
>TRBJ1-2|TRBV7-2
CASSLDMNYGYTF
>TRBJ2-5|TRBV18
CASSPRTDSQETQYF
>TRBJ2-3|TRBV9
CASSVGPNTDTQYF
>TRBJ1-1|TRBV2
CASSDWVGIQVTEAFF
>TRBJ2-2|TRBV7-3
CASSPLGGRGHTGELFF
>TRBJ1-4|TRBV10-3
CAISEPGRGEKLFF
>TRBJ2-7|TRBV28
CASSTVGTGDYEQYF
>TRBJ2-1|TRBV6-5
CASSDGSSYNEQFF
>TRBJ2-1|TRBV4-2
CASSPTSLSYNEQFF
>TRBJ2-2|TRBV9
CASSPPHPLTGELFF
>TRBJ1-1|TRBV5-1
CASSLSTGVVGTEAFF
>TRBJ2-3|TRBV7-3
CASSLGLLISTDTQYF
>TRBJ1-5|TRBV9
CASSVGSGSNQPQHF
>NA|TRBV11-3
CASSLSRSYEQYF
>TRBJ2-5|TRBV4-1
CASSQGRGFQETQYF
>TRBJ1-2|TRBV28
CASSLGQGAGYTF
>TRBJ2-1|TRBV10-3
CAISLDYPSYNEQFF
>TRBJ2-4|TRBV5-1
CASSSDRGGSEVAKNIQYF
>TRBJ1-6|TRBV28
CASSLLDSPLHF
>TRBJ1-1|TRBV5-1
CASSSQGDGAEAFF
>TRBJ2-1|TRBV28
CASVLAGGWDEQFF
>TRBJ2-1|TRBV5-1
CASTWTLAASYNEQFF
>TRBJ2-3|TRBV2
CASNFRRGTDTQYF
>TRBJ2-7|TRBV7-2
CASSLGGTSAIGQYF
>TRBJ2-1|TRBV10-1
CASSAGGNEQFF
>TRBJ1-1|TRBV2
CASSPYRGGNTEAFF
>TRBJ1-2|TRBV2
CASSGGQGARGGYTF
>TRBJ2-4|TRBV19
CASTPNPRTGYGLDIQYF
>TRBJ2-4|TRBV6-6
CASNRGLLAKNIQYF
>TRBJ2-1|TRBV4-1
CASSQREARYNEQFF
>TRBJ2-3|TRBV13
CASSAEVGTDTFTDTQYF
>TRBJ2-3|TRBV2
CAGSTRGSGDTQYF
>TRBJ1-5|TRBV19
CASSIRGMIGQPQHF
>TRBJ2-3|TRBV6-1
CASSESAGGRDTQYF
>TRBJ1-5|TRBV27
CASSLGRGRSNQPQHF
>TRBJ1-1|TRBV6-5
CASSYRRGDTEAFF
>TRBJ1-4|TRBV5-4
CASSLSGSPAGRKLFF
>TRBJ2-1|TRBV27
CASSTGTSGAHNEQFF
>TRBJ2-7|TRBV28
CASRQGTRGGYEQYF
>TRBJ2-7|TRBV6-1
CASTQGTYEQYF
>TRBJ2-2|TRBV4-1
CASSQDEADGRELFF
>TRBJ1-2|TRBV5-6
CASSPDGNYGYTF
>TRBJ2-1|TRBV6-6
CASSYSSSGRDEQFF
>TRBJ2-7|TRBV28
CASSLFSAYEQYF
>TRBJ1-4|TRBV10-3
CAISENGHSEKLFF
>TRBJ1-5|TRBV27
CASSFRGIDVQPQHF
>TRBJ2-7|TRBV28
CASSIGTSVQYEQYF
>TRBJ1-1|TRBV29-1
CSALGHRNYTEAFF